This TCR beta chain comes out of a study of T cell responses to AZD1222 COVID-19 vaccine. V was cut by 5 bases and J by 6 bases, with 13 bases left in between. Germline assignment: CDR1 MDHEN and CDR2 SYDVKM. This CDR3 is 13 amino acids long. Repertoires were generated with immunoSEQ multiplex PCR, while TCRdb's copy carries only in-frame clones and drops some. The sample records more than 75,000 clones, approximately 90% being singletons. The sequences come from peripheral blood, collected on day 0 of AZD1222 vaccination. V usage is TRBV28 and J usage is TRBJ1-1; tentatively, D is TRBD1 (6 bases). The source of this sequence is an adult in good health. CDR3 DNA: TGTGCCAGCAGTGTCCCGACAGGTGCTGAAGCTTTCTTT. Translating it yields CASSVPTGAEAFF.